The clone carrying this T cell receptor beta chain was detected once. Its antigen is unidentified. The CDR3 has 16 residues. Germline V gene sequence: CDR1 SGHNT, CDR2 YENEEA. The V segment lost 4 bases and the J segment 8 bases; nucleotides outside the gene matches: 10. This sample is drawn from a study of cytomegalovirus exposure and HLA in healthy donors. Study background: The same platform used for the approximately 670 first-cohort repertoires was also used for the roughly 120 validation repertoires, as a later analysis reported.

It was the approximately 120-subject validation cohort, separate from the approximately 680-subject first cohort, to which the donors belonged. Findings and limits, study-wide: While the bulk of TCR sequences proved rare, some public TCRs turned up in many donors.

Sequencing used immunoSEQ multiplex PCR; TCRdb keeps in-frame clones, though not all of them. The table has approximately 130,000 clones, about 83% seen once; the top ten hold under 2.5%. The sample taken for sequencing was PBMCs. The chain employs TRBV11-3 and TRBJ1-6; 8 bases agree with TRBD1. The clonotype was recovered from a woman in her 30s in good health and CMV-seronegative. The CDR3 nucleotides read TGTGCCAGCAGCTCTGAGGGTAACAGGGGGTATTCACCCCTCCACTTT. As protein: CASSSEGNRGYSPLHF.